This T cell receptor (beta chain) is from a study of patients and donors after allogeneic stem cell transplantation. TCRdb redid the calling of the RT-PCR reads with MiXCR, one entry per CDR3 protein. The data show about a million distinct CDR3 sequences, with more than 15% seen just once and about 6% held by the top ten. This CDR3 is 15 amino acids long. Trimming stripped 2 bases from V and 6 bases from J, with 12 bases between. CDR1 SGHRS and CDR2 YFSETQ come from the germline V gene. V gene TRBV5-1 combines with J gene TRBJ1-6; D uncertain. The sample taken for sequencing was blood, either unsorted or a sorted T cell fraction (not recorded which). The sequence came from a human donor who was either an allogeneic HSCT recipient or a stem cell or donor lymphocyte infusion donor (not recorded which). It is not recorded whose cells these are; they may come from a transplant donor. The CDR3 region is CASSLGQPFNSPLHF. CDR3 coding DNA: TGCGCCAGCAGCTTAGGGCAGCCTTTTAATTCACCCCTCCACTTT.